These 19 T cell receptor beta chains originate from one sample sequenced in a study of cytomegalovirus exposure and HLA in healthy donors. The PCR employed 60 Vbeta primers together with 13 Jbeta primers. Measured with immunoSEQ multiplex PCR; TCRdb has only the in-frame clones, and not every one. The sample yields approximately 110,000 clones, about three quarters seen once. The sample taken for sequencing was PBMCs. The source is a man aged 50 to 59 in good health and CMV-seronegative.

This clone was seen more than once but under ten times. The rearrangement joins TRBV19 to TRBJ2-4; 7 bases are shared with TRBD2. The V gene's germline CDR1 is LNHDA and CDR2 SQIVND (reference sequence). The CDR3 covers 13 residues. The V segment lost 1 base and the J segment 8 bases; nucleotides outside the gene matches: 2. CDR3 amino acids: CASSIGTSDIQYF. The DNA of the CDR3 is TGTGCCAGTAGTATAGGCACTAGCGACATTCAGTACTTC.

The genes are TRBV5-1 and TRBJ1-1, with D perhaps TRBD1 (6 bases). Per germline, CDR1 SGHRS and CDR2 YFSETQ. The CDR3 extends over 14 amino acids. Deletions cut 5 bases from V and 2 bases from J, with 13 bases between. DNA of the CDR3: TGCGCCAGCAGTCCCGGGACACTAAACACTGAAGCTTTCTTT. This codes for CASSPGTLNTEAFF.

This clone was seen a single time. The chain links TRBV6-5 to TRBJ1-2; D is unclear. V lost 5 bases to trimming and J lost 6 bases, with 10 bases between them. The CDR3 has 12 amino acids. The V gene's germline CDR1 is MNHEY and CDR2 SVGAGI. CDR3 in DNA: TGTGCCAGCAGTCCCGGGTCAAATGGCTACACCTTC. Translating gives CASSPGSNGYTF.

The gene calls are TRBV5-6 and TRBJ2-5, with D perhaps TRBD2 (6 bases). The end of the DNA aligns better with TRBJ2-7, so the J call may be wrong. The germline V gene has CDR1 SGHDT and CDR2 YYEEEE. The CDR3 contains 14 residues. Here the CDR3 reads CASTLAGIGYEQYF. CDR3 in DNA: TGTGCCAGCACCCTGGCGGGGATCGGCTACGAGCAGTACTTC.

The genes are TRBV23-1 and TRBJ1-1; D ambiguous. TRBV23-1 is reported as an ORF; its role is uncertain. V lost 9 bases to trimming and J lost 9 bases, with 17 bases between them. The CDR3 is 12 amino acids. Here the CDR3 DNA reads TGCGCCAGGAAACCGTTGGGAGAGAAAGCTTTCTTT. This encodes CARKPLGEKAFF.

This chain joins TRBV4-1 and TRBJ1-5, with 7 bases lining up with TRBD1. CDR1 and CDR2 from the germline V gene are MGHRA and YSYEKL. Trimming at V came to 0 bases and at J to 4 bases, leaving 6 bases not matched to a gene. The CDR3 contains 16 residues. For the CDR3, the DNA is TGCGCCAGCAGCCAAGACCGGAGCAGGGGGAATCAGCCCCAGCATTTT. Translated, it gives CASSQDRSRGNQPQHF.

This chain uses TRBV6-1 with TRBJ1-5; weak D call: TRBD1 (6 bases). Trimming removed 10 bases at V and 7 bases at J, with 17 bases between. This CDR3 is built from 13 residues. Germline assignment: CDR1 MNHNS and CDR2 SASEGT. CDR3 nucleotides: TGTGCCACCCACCTCGCGGACAGACAGCCCCAGCATTTT. Encoded protein: CATHLADRQPQHF.

The V gene is TRBV30, the J gene TRBJ2-6, with D possibly TRBD1 on 5 matching bases. From germline, CDR1 is GTSNPN and CDR2 SVGIG (reference sequence). V was clipped by 0 bases and J by 4 bases, with 19 bases between them. The CDR3 loop spans 18 amino acids. This chain's CDR3 is CAWSVHRRTVSGANVLTF. CDR3 nucleotides: TGTGCCTGGAGTGTACACAGGCGCACAGTCTCAGGGGCCAACGTCCTGACTTTC.

As concerns this clone: Other DNA sequences in the sample encode the same CDR3. The chain recombines TRBV10-3 with TRBJ1-1, with D uncertain. Germline V lookup: CDR1 ENHRY, CDR2 SYGVKD. The CDR3 sequence is 14 residues long. V lost 2 bases to trimming and J lost 0 bases, with 7 bases between them. The DNA for the CDR3 is TGTGCCATCAGTGAGCCGGAGCTGAACACTGAAGCTTTCTTT. Its protein is CAISEPELNTEAFF.

Concerning this clone: Because the CDR3 is missing its conserved closing phenylalanine or tryptophan, this is likely a read error. Because the CDR3's place on the DNA is in doubt, the DNA is left out and the CDR3 is given as listed by TCRdb. The CDR3 sequence is CASSSFTLS. The V and J genes are TRBV6-1 and TRBJ2-7; the table's D call, TRBD1, has no DNA check behind it. The CDR3 has 9 amino acids, counting both end residues. From germline, CDR1 is MNHNS and CDR2 SASEGT.

This sequence joins TRBV6-4 and TRBJ2-3; D not certain. Germline CDR1 and CDR2: MRHNA and SNTAGT. V gave up 10 bases and J gave up 2 bases, with 16 bases separating them. The CDR3 spans 14 residues. The CDR3 nucleotides are TGTGCCACCTCACCTGACTTAACCACAGATACGCAGTATTTT. Translating it yields CATSPDLTTDTQYF.

The chain has TRBV7-3 and TRBJ2-1; 10 nucleotides match TRBD2. Germline assignment: CDR1 SGHTA and CDR2 FQGTGA. The CDR3 is 16 residues long. V lost 5 bases, J lost 3 bases, and 7 bases stayed unmatched. The CDR3 nucleotides read TGTGCCAGCAGCCCGGGACTAGCGAATTACTACAATGAGCAGTTCTTC. Translation gives CASSPGLANYYNEQFF.

This clone was seen a single time. The V and J genes are TRBV18 and TRBJ1-1; TRBD1 might be the D (6 bases). Trimming pared 3 bases from V and 6 bases from J, leaving 11 bases between. Germline lookup yields CDR1 KGHSH and CDR2 LQKENI. The CDR3 is 13 amino acids. As DNA, the CDR3 is TGTGCCAGCTCACCGAGGGACATCTCTGAAGCTTTCTTT. Translation: CASSPRDISEAFF.

J is TRBJ1-2 and V is TRBV6-1; D call uncertain. Trimming removed 5 bases from V and 6 bases from J, with 16 bases in between. CDR1 is MNHNS, CDR2 SASEGT, per germline. The CDR3 sequence is 14 residues long. CDR3 nucleotide sequence: TGTGCCAGCAGTCCCGGTGCGGAGGGTAATGGCTACACCTTC. Translated, it gives CASSPGAEGNGYTF.

In DNA form, the CDR3 reads TGTGCCAGCAGCCTCGGGACACCGGACAATGAGCAGTTCTTC. It yields the protein CASSLGTPDNEQFF. V usage is TRBV5-4 and J usage is TRBJ2-1, with D maybe TRBD1 (6 bases). Looked up from germline, CDR1 is SGHNT and CDR2 is YYREEE (reference sequence). The CDR3 totals 14 residues. Trimming removed 4 bases from V and 5 bases from J, with 13 bases in between.

V and J are TRBV5-1 and TRBJ1-1, with TRBD1 matching over 7 bases. The CDR3 covers 15 residues. The V gene end was trimmed by 0 bases and the J gene end by 4 bases; junction bases not matched to a gene: 6. CDR1 and CDR2 (germline): SGHRS, YFSETQ. CDR3 residues: CASSLDRGAGTEAFF. The DNA of the CDR3 is TGCGCCAGCAGCTTGGACAGGGGCGCCGGCACTGAAGCTTTCTTT.

The V gene is TRBV2, the J gene TRBJ1-5, with no clear D. CDR1 and CDR2 (germline): SNHLY, FYNNEI. The CDR3 is made up of 13 amino acids. V lost 3 bases and J 7 bases, leaving 10 bases between the germline ends. The CDR3 DNA reads TGTGCCAGCAGTGATAACGGGAGGCAGCCCCAGCATTTT. This sequence encodes CASSDNGRQPQHF.

The gene calls are TRBV19 and TRBJ1-5; no clear D. This CDR3 has 14 residues. Trimming removed 3 bases from V and 5 bases from J, with 11 bases in between. In germline, CDR1 is LNHDA, CDR2 SQIVND (reference sequence). CDR3 sequence (DNA): TGTGCCAGTAGTATGGCCGTCGCTGATCAGCCCCAGCATTTT. It codes for CASSMAVADQPQHF.

A word on this clone: An end of the junction differs from the germline gene, which may be a read error. Other DNA sequences from this sample encode an identical CDR3 as well. The gene calls are TRBV2 and TRBJ2-1; 7 bases map to TRBD2. In germline, CDR1 is SNHLY, CDR2 FYNNEI. CDR3 length: 13 amino acids. The chain's CDR3 is CASILAENNEQFF. The DNA of the CDR3 is TGCGCCAGCATCCTAGCGGAGAACAATGAGCAGTTCTTC. Full variable domain (missing parts from reference TRBV2 and TRBJ2-1): EPEVTQTPSHQVTQMGQEVILRCVPISNHLYFYWYRQILGQKVEFLVSFYNNEISEKSEIFDDQFSVERPDGSNFTLKIRSTKLEDSAMYFCASILAENNEQFFGPGTRLTVL.